Included here is one T cell receptor beta chain sequence, with context. The source of the sample is a study of CD8 T cells in Susac syndrome. Matched for age and sex, the controls were healthy donors. RNA, at about 0.45 to 1 ug, was reverse transcribed with random hexamers. TCRdb passed the immunoSEQ multiplex PCR reads through MiXCR, listing each CDR3 protein once. The data show around 190,000 distinct CDR3 sequences, 90% to 95% seen once. The V segment lost 2 bases and the J segment 1 base; nucleotides outside the gene matches: 13. The CDR3 runs to 18 residues. The V gene's germline CDR1 is MNHEY and CDR2 SVGAGI.

The chain uses TRBV6-5 and TRBJ1-2; 7 positions agree with TRBD1. This clonotype was obtained from a human donor in good health. What was sequenced was CD4+ T cells from PBMCs. For the CDR3, the DNA is TGTGCCAGCAGTTACGACGGGACAGCCCAATTGAGTAACTATGGCTACACCTTC. This encodes CASSYDGTAQLSNYGYTF.